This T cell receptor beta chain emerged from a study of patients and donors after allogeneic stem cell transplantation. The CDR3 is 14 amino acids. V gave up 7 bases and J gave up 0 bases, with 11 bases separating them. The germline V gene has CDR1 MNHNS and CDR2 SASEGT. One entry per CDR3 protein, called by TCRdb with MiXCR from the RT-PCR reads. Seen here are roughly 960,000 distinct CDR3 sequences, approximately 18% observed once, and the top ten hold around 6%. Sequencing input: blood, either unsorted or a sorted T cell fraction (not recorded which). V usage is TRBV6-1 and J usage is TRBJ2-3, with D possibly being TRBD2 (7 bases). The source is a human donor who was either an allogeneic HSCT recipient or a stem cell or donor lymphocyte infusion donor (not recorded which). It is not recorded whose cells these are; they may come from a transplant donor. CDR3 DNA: TGTGCCAGCAAGGGGGGGTTTAGCACAGATACGCAGTATTTT. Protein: CASKGGFSTDTQYF.